The 29 T cell receptor beta chains listed next were all sequenced from one sample in a study of T cells in localized non-small cell lung cancer. Measured with immunoSEQ multiplex PCR; TCRdb has only the in-frame clones, and not every one. The sample has approximately 26,000 clones, 81% seen once. The material sequenced was peripheral blood, taken before any cancer treatment. The receptors originated from a man aged 35-75 years with stage III squamous cell lung carcinoma.

The chain employs TRBV18 and TRBJ1-2; TRBD1 might be the D (5 bases). Germline V lookup: CDR1 KGHSH, CDR2 LQKENI. CDR3 length: 13 residues. The V and J ends lost 3 bases and 8 bases respectively, with 13 bases between them. The CDR3: CASSPGGVYGYTF. Here the CDR3 DNA reads TGTGCCAGCTCACCGGGAGGGGTTTACGGCTACACCTTC.

The chain is built from TRBV11-2 and TRBJ1-2; TRBD1 aligns across 9 bases. This CDR3 has 16 amino acids. In germline, CDR1 is SGHAT, CDR2 FQNNGV. Unmatched junction bases numbered 7, after V lost 0 bases and J lost 5 bases. The CDR3 nucleotides are TGTGCCAGCAGCTTAGATCCGGACGGACAGGGGTATGGCTACACCTTC. Protein product: CASSLDPDGQGYGYTF.

The chain carries TRBV5-8 and TRBJ1-5; 7 nucleotides match TRBD1. Losses at the gene ends were 5 bases for V and 3 bases for J; bases not matched to a gene: 5. The CDR3 loop spans 14 amino acids. The germline CDR1 and CDR2 sequences are SGHTS and YDEGEE. DNA for the CDR3: TGTGCCAGCAGGACAGGGATTAACAATCAGCCCCAGCATTTT. Translated: CASRTGINNQPQHF. Supplemented by reference TRBV5-8 and TRBJ1-5, the full variable domain reads EAGVTQSPTHLIKTRGQQATLRCSPISGHTSVYWYQQALGLGLQFLLWYDEGEERNRGNFPPRFSGRQFPNYSSELNVNALELEDSALYLCASRTGINNQPQHFGDGTRLSIL.

The J gene is TRBJ2-2, the V gene TRBV4-1; the D gene is possibly TRBD2 (6 bases). Germline CDR1 and CDR2: MGHRA and YSYEKL. Trimming took 4 bases from V and 1 from J, leaving 10 bases between them. This CDR3 has 15 amino acids. This chain's CDR3 is CASSPGTLNTGELFF. CDR3 DNA: TGCGCCAGCAGCCCCGGGACTCTGAACACCGGGGAGCTGTTTTTT.

The CDR3 spells CASSRTENTEAFF. CDR3 nucleotide sequence: TGTGCCAGCAGCCGTACAGAGAACACTGAAGCTTTCTTT. The chain uses TRBV6-5 and TRBJ1-1; D is undetermined. Trimming shortened V by 6 bases and J by 1 base, and 9 bases separated the two germline ends. CDR3 size: 13 residues. Germline V gives CDR1 MNHEY, CDR2 SVGAGI.

The chain uses TRBV7-6 and TRBJ2-3, with D possibly matching TRBD2 (7 bases). With 5 bases removed from V and 6 bases from J, the gap between germline ends came to 12 bases. The CDR3 is made up of 13 amino acids. Germline V gene data show CDR1 as SGHVS and CDR2 as FNYEAQ. CDR3 amino acids: CASSLGRGDTQYF. In DNA form, the CDR3 reads TGTGCCAGCAGCCTTGGGAGGGGGGATACGCAGTATTTT.

The chain couples TRBV5-6 to TRBJ2-5; 8 bases are shared with TRBD2. From germline, CDR1 is SGHDT and CDR2 YYEEEE. V trimming: 3 bases; J trimming: 5 bases; junction bases outside the gene matches: 9. This CDR3 region has 15 residues. DNA of the CDR3: TGTGCCAGCAGCTGGATGGCGGGGGGTGGTGAGACCCAGTACTTC. Translating it yields CASSWMAGGGETQYF.

The chain combines TRBV28 with TRBJ2-5; 12 nucleotides line up with TRBD2. Trimming at V came to 8 bases and at J to 3 bases, leaving 4 bases not matched to a gene. The CDR3 loop spans 14 amino acids. The germline V gene encodes CDR1 MDHEN and CDR2 SYDVKM. The CDR3: CASSRTSGKETQYF. The DNA for the CDR3 is TGTGCCAGCTCACGGACTAGCGGGAAAGAGACCCAGTACTTC.

This clone was found a few times. The V and J genes are TRBV28 and TRBJ2-7; 7 nucleotides line up with TRBD2. CDR1 and CDR2 (germline): MDHEN, SYDVKM. Trimming at V came to 1 base and at J to 4 bases, leaving 4 bases not matched to a gene. The length of the CDR3 is 14 residues. CDR3 nucleotide sequence: TGTGCCAGCAGTTTATCTAGCGGAGTATACGAGCAGTACTTC. It translates to CASSLSSGVYEQYF.

The chain uses TRBV2 and TRBJ2-3; TRBD2 aligns across 12 bases. In germline, CDR1 is SNHLY, CDR2 FYNNEI. Unmatched junction bases numbered 10, after V lost 6 bases and J lost 3 bases. The CDR3 is 17 residues long. The CDR3 nucleotides are TGTGCCAGCAGCGCAGGCCCCGGACTAGCGGGAACAGATACGCAGTATTTT. Translated, it gives CASSAGPGLAGTDTQYF.

This clone appeared once. The CDR3 region is CASSSGLAGGPGYNEQFF. CDR3 sequence (DNA): TGTGCCAGCAGCTCGGGACTAGCGGGAGGGCCTGGGTACAATGAGCAGTTCTTC. This chain uses TRBV11-2 with TRBJ2-1; TRBD2 aligns across 16 bases. Germline V gives CDR1 SGHAT, CDR2 FQNNGV. V lost 4 bases to trimming and J lost 4 bases; unmatched junction nucleotides: 7. The CDR3 runs 18 residues. The full variable domain, completed using reference TRBV11-2 and TRBJ2-1, is EAGVAQSPRYKIIEKRQSVAFWCNPISGHATLYWYQQILGQGPKLLIQFQNNGVVDDSQLPKDRFSAERLKGVDSTLKIQPAKLEDSAVYLCASSSGLAGGPGYNEQFFGPGTRLTVL.

V and J are TRBV7-9 and TRBJ1-1; no definite D call. The V end was cut by 4 bases, the J end by 4 bases, with 13 bases between. The germline V gene encodes CDR1 SEHNR and CDR2 FQNEAQ (reference sequence). CDR3 length: 14 residues. The CDR3 region has the DNA TGTGCCAGCAGCTCTGAAAGGTGGAGCACTGAAGCTTTCTTT. Encoded protein: CASSSERWSTEAFF.

The chain couples TRBV30 to TRBJ2-1, with D tentatively TRBD1 (7 bases). The V gene lost 3 bases and the J gene lost 5 bases, with 14 bases spanning the gap. The V gene's germline CDR1 is GTSNPN and CDR2 SVGIG (reference sequence). CDR3 length: 14 amino acids. CDR3 amino acids: CAWRAGTVNNEQFF. Here the CDR3 DNA reads TGTGCCTGGAGGGCGGGGACAGTAAACAATGAGCAGTTCTTC.

The chain recombines TRBV7-9 with TRBJ2-7; D unresolved. From germline, CDR1 is SEHNR and CDR2 FQNEAQ (reference sequence). The V end was cut by 6 bases, the J end by 4 bases, with 10 bases between. The CDR3 spans 12 residues. The CDR3 spells CASSHTEYEQYV. CDR3 in DNA: TGTGCCAGCAGTCACACAGAGTACGAGCAGTACGTC.

The rearrangement links TRBV28 to TRBJ1-1; no definite D call. Germline-derived CDR1 and CDR2 are MDHEN and SYDVKM. The CDR3 has 15 residues. The V gene lost 8 bases and the J gene lost 5 bases, with 21 bases spanning the gap. CDR3 coding DNA: TGTGCCAGCCATGTTTTTTGGAATTTCGGAACTGAAGCTTTCTTT. Translated: CASHVFWNFGTEAFF.

The chain carries TRBV7-2 and TRBJ1-1, with D unresolved. Trimming removed 3 bases at V and 0 bases at J, with 5 bases between. CDR1 is SGHTA and CDR2 is FQGNSA in the germline V gene. The CDR3 totals 13 residues. CDR3 nucleotides: TGTGCCAGCAGCTTTAGGATGAACACTGAAGCTTTCTTT. Its protein product is CASSFRMNTEAFF.

V is TRBV27 and J is TRBJ1-4; D ambiguous. Germline-derived CDR1 and CDR2 are MNHEY and SMNVEV (reference sequence). The V gene lost 1 base and the J gene lost 0 bases, with 6 bases spanning the gap. This CDR3 is built from 15 residues. CDR3 in DNA: TGTGCCAGCAGTTTATGGGGTACAACTAATGAAAAACTGTTTTTT. Protein: CASSLWGTTNEKLFF.

The chain is built from TRBV4-1 and TRBJ2-5; TRBD2 matches at 9 bases. The CDR3 totals 16 residues. With 0 bases clipped from V and 1 base from J, the junction kept 3 bases outside the gene matches. Germline CDR1 and CDR2: MGHRA and YSYEKL. The CDR3 sequence: CASSQESSGVQETQYF. CDR3 DNA: TGCGCCAGCAGCCAAGAATCTAGCGGGGTCCAAGAGACCCAGTACTTC.

This clone was seen just once. The rearrangement joins TRBV27 to TRBJ1-2, with D unclear. The germline V gene has CDR1 MNHEY and CDR2 SMNVEV (reference sequence). Trimming took off 5 bases at V and 4 bases at J, with 17 bases between the two ends. This CDR3 region has 15 residues. The CDR3 spells CASSPRPAGLYGYTF. Written as DNA, the CDR3 is TGTGCCAGCAGTCCCCGACCGGCGGGCCTCTATGGCTACACCTTC.

V and J are TRBV15 and TRBJ2-1; TRBD1 matches 7 bases. The CDR3 runs to 15 residues. CDR1 is LNHNV and CDR2 is YYDKDF in the germline V gene (reference sequence). V was pared by 2 bases and J by 7 bases, with 8 bases of the junction left unmatched. The CDR3, as DNA: TGTGCCACCAGCAGAAGACAGGGTTATGAGAATGAGCAGTTCTTC. Translated: CATSRRQGYENEQFF.

The V gene is TRBV6-6, the J gene TRBJ2-1; D is uncertain. This CDR3 has 11 residues. From germline, CDR1 is MNHNY and CDR2 SVGAGI (reference sequence). V lost 6 bases to trimming and J lost 8 bases, with 8 bases between them. The CDR3 reads CASRSRYEQFF. Written as DNA, the CDR3 is TGTGCCAGCAGGAGTCGTTATGAGCAGTTCTTC.

V and J are TRBV5-6 and TRBJ2-7; D is ambiguous. This CDR3 is 12 amino acids long. From germline, CDR1 is SGHDT and CDR2 YYEEEE. V was cut by 4 bases and J by 7 bases, with 12 bases left in between. The CDR3 here is CASSPPRGEQYF. The CDR3 DNA follows: TGTGCCAGCAGCCCCCCCCGTGGTGAGCAGTACTTC. The entire variable domain, with the rest obtained from reference TRBV5-6 and TRBJ2-7, is as follows: DAGVTQSPTHLIKTRGQQVTLRCSPKSGHDTVSWYQQALGQGPQFIFQYYEEEERQRGNFPDRFSGHQFPNYSSELNVNALLLGDSALYLCASSPPRGEQYFGPGTRLTVT.

This clone was counted between two and nine times. V gene TRBV28 combines with J gene TRBJ2-1; perhaps TRBD2 as D (6 bases). The V and J ends lost 8 bases and 5 bases respectively, with 19 bases between them. There are 15 residues in the CDR3. Germline CDR1 reads MDHEN; CDR2 reads SYDVKM. The CDR3 region is CASEESGRSNNEQFF. The CDR3 nucleotides read TGTGCCAGCGAGGAGAGCGGGCGGAGTAACAATGAGCAGTTCTTC.

This chain uses TRBV7-2 with TRBJ2-7; 7 bases map to TRBD1. Per the germline V gene, CDR1 is SGHTA and CDR2 is FQGNSA. After removal of 4 bases from V and 3 bases from J, the junction contained 6 bases not matched to a gene. There are 14 residues in the CDR3. The CDR3 region is CASSSMGQSYEQYV. The CDR3 DNA reads as TGTGCCAGCAGCTCGATGGGACAGAGCTACGAGCAGTACGTC.

This chain links TRBV28 with TRBJ1-5; TRBD1 matches at 7 bases. The CDR3 is 14 amino acids. The germline gives CDR1 MDHEN, CDR2 SYDVKM. With V trimmed by 2 bases and J by 9 bases, 7 bases remained unmatched. The CDR3 protein is CASSLGQAVRPQHF. DNA for the CDR3: TGTGCCAGCAGTTTAGGACAGGCCGTTAGGCCCCAGCATTTT.

The chain uses TRBV23-1 and TRBJ2-7; D possibly corresponds to TRBD1 (5 bases). TRBV23-1 is classed as an ORF, of uncertain function. V lost 6 bases, J lost 4 bases, and 13 bases lay in between. The CDR3 spans 13 residues. CDR3 sequence: CASSHPDSYEQYV. CDR3 DNA sequence: TGCGCCAGCAGCCACCCTGACAGTTACGAGCAGTACGTC.

This clone occurred a few times. The chain employs TRBV30 and TRBJ2-5; D gene unclear. Germline V gives CDR1 GTSNPN, CDR2 SVGIG (reference sequence). The CDR3 is made up of 14 amino acids. V was pared by 0 bases and J by 7 bases, with 15 bases between. The CDR3 region has the DNA TGTGCCTGGAGTGTACGGCAGGTACCGGGGACCCAGTACTTC. Its translation is CAWSVRQVPGTQYF.

The V gene is TRBV29-1, the J gene TRBJ1-1; D not resolved. Germline V lookup: CDR1 SQVTM, CDR2 ANQGSEA. Trimming cost V 6 bases and J 1 base, with 15 bases left between them. This CDR3 is 14 amino acids long. The CDR3 loop reads CSVGPAVGNTEAFF. For the CDR3, the DNA is TGCAGCGTGGGTCCCGCTGTTGGGAACACTGAAGCTTTCTTT.

The gene calls are TRBV7-2 and TRBJ2-5; possibly TRBD2 for D (5 bases). The germline V and J ends were trimmed by 5 bases and 6 bases, with 10 bases remaining between them. This CDR3 is 12 amino acids long. CDR1 and CDR2 (germline): SGHTA, FQGNSA. CDR3 amino acids: CASSPRRQTQYF. CDR3 bases: TGTGCCAGCAGCCCCCGGAGGCAGACCCAGTACTTC. The full variable domain, with the rest looked up from reference TRBV7-2 and TRBJ2-5, is GAGVSQSPSNKVTEKGKDVELRCDPISGHTALYWYRQSLGQGLEFLIYFQGNSAPDKSGLPSDRFSAERTGGSVSTLTIQRTQQEDSAVYLCASSPRRQTQYFGPGTRLLVL.